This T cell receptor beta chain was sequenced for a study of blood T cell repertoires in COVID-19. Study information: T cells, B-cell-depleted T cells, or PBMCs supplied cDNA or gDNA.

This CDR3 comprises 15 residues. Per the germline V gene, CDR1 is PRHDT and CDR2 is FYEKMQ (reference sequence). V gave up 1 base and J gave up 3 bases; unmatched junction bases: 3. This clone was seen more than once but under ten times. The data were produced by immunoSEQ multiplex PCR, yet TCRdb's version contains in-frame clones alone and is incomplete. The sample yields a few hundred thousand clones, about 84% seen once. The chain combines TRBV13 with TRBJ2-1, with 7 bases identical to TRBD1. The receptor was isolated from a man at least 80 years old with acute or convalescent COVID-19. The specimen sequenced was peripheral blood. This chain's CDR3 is CASSLAQGDYNEQFF. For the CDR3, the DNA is TGTGCCAGCAGCTTAGCCCAGGGGGACTACAATGAGCAGTTCTTC.